This TCR beta chain was sequenced during a study of T cells in localized non-small cell lung cancer. Findings and limits, study-wide: A median of approximately 60 of the top 100 tumor clones appeared in adjacent lung, which was paired and uninvolved.

CDR3 length: 13 residues. V dropped 1 base and J dropped 5 bases, with 7 bases sitting between them. Per germline, CDR1 SGHNT and CDR2 YYREEE (reference sequence). In the case of this clone: Its antigen is unknown.

TCRdb's copy holds only in-frame clones and misses some; the assay was immunoSEQ multiplex PCR. Found here are under 70,000 clones, roughly 88% of them singletons; the top ten hold about 4.8%. The source was peripheral blood, collected before any cancer treatment. The V call is TRBV5-4, the J call TRBJ2-1, with a weak D call TRBD2 (6 bases). This clonotype was obtained from a woman between 35 and 75 years old with stage I lung adenocarcinoma. The CDR3 DNA reads TGTGCCAGCAGCTTGCGCGGGGACAATGAGCAGTTCTTC. It encodes CASSLRGDNEQFF.